These 30 T cell receptor beta chains share one sample of origin, sequenced in a study of cytomegalovirus exposure and HLA in healthy donors. Primers included in the PCR were 60 Vbeta and 13 Jbeta primers. Assay used: immunoSEQ multiplex PCR; TCRdb lists only in-frame clones, some missing. The sample carries roughly 190,000 clones, 84% recorded once. Sequenced input: PBMCs. The receptors stem from a woman between 50 and 59 years old in good health and CMV-seropositive.

The chain employs TRBV9 and TRBJ1-1; D is possibly TRBD1 (5 bases). Trimming removed 2 bases at V and 0 bases at J, with 11 bases between. Germline lookup yields CDR1 SGDLS and CDR2 YYNGEE. The CDR3 loop spans 15 amino acids. The CDR3 region has the DNA TGTGCCAGCAGCGTCCACAGGATTATGAACACTGAAGCTTTCTTT. Its protein is CASSVHRIMNTEAFF.

This sequence joins TRBV7-2 and TRBJ1-5; TRBD1 agrees at 7 bases. The CDR3 spans 15 residues. Germline values: CDR1 SGHTA, CDR2 FQGNSA. J lost 8 bases, V lost 2 bases, and 9 bases had no gene match. CDR3 coding DNA: TGTGCCAGCAGCTTAAATCGACAGGGTCGGGAGCCCCAGCATTTT. This gives the protein CASSLNRQGREPQHF.

V is TRBV7-2 and J is TRBJ2-7, with D possibly TRBD1 on 6 matching bases. The CDR3 has 13 residues. The germline V gene encodes CDR1 SGHTA and CDR2 FQGNSA. The ends were cut back, 3 bases at V and 2 bases at J, with 8 bases in the middle. In nucleotides, the CDR3 is TGTGCCAGCAGCTTGGGGGCTACCTACGAGCAGTACTTC. It is translated as CASSLGATYEQYF.

The J gene is TRBJ1-2, the V gene TRBV5-1; 7 bases fit TRBD1. The germline gives CDR1 SGHRS, CDR2 YFSETQ. After removal of 4 bases from V and 2 bases from J, the junction contained 5 bases not matched to a gene. The CDR3 runs 14 residues. The CDR3 sequence: CASSERQGNYGYTF. CDR3 bases: TGCGCCAGCAGCGAAAGACAGGGAAACTATGGCTACACCTTC. Based on the CDR3 plus reference TRBV5-1 and TRBJ1-2, the full variable domain is KAGVTQTPRYLIKTRGQQVTLSCSPISGHRSVSWYQQTPGQGLQFLFEYFSETQRNKGNFPGRFSGRQFSNSRSEMNVSTLELGDSALYLCASSERQGNYGYTFGSGTRLTVV.

This chain uses TRBV7-9 with TRBJ1-5; D might be TRBD1 (5 bases). The CDR3 covers 15 residues. V was pared by 7 bases and J by 2 bases, with 15 bases between. In germline, CDR1 is SEHNR, CDR2 FQNEAQ (reference sequence). CDR3 bases: TGTGCCAGCACTCTTGATGGCAGGGGCAATCAGCCCCAGCATTTT. It is translated as CASTLDGRGNQPQHF.

The rearrangement uses TRBV9 and TRBJ2-5; TRBD2 aligns across 7 bases. In germline, CDR1 is SGDLS, CDR2 YYNGEE. J gave up 5 bases and V 2 bases, and 3 bases lay outside the gene matches. The CDR3 length is 13 residues. The CDR3 sequence is CASSVSSGETQYF. As DNA, the CDR3 is TGTGCCAGCAGCGTTAGTAGCGGGGAGACCCAGTACTTC.

The V gene is TRBV30, the J gene TRBJ1-6; TRBD1 matches 7 bases. V shed 5 bases, J shed 7 bases, and the junction held 8 bases outside the gene matches. Germline CDR1 GTSNPN, CDR2 SVGIG (reference sequence). The CDR3 covers 14 residues. CDR3 protein: CAWATGVKNSPLHF. DNA of the CDR3: TGTGCCTGGGCTACAGGGGTAAAGAATTCACCCCTCCACTTT.

The chain employs TRBV2 and TRBJ1-2, with 9 bases aligning to TRBD1. CDR1 and CDR2 (germline): SNHLY, FYNNEI. With 8 bases clipped from V and 8 bases from J, the junction kept 9 bases outside the gene matches. This CDR3 contains 13 residues. CDR3 bases: TGTGCCAGCTACTCGGGACAGGGAATGGGCTACACCTTC. This gives the protein CASYSGQGMGYTF.

CDR3 sequence reads: CASSEGGGAWRETQYF. CDR3 in DNA: TGTGCCAGCAGTGAGGGCGGGGGGGCTTGGCGGGAGACCCAGTACTTC. The J gene is TRBJ2-5, the V gene TRBV25-1; 9 bases map to TRBD2. V trimming: 3 bases; J trimming: 5 bases; junction bases outside the gene matches: 10. The CDR3 extends over 16 amino acids. Germline V gives CDR1 MGHDK, CDR2 SYGVNS.

The J gene is TRBJ2-5, the V gene TRBV18; 10 bases are shared with TRBD2. CDR1 KGHSH and CDR2 LQKENI come from the germline V gene. The V segment lost 1 base and the J segment 2 bases; nucleotides outside the gene matches: 1. This CDR3 region has 15 residues. CDR3 bases: TGTGCCAGCTCACCACTAGCGGGGGGACAAGAGACCCAGTACTTC. Translated: CASSPLAGGQETQYF.

Here the CDR3 reads CASSLFSSHEQYF. CDR3 nucleotide sequence: TGTGCCAGCAGTTTATTTTCATCCCACGAGCAGTACTTC. This chain joins TRBV27 and TRBJ2-7; no definite D call. Trimming removed 1 base from V and 5 bases from J, with 9 bases in between. The germline V gene encodes CDR1 MNHEY and CDR2 SMNVEV (reference sequence). The CDR3 extends over 13 amino acids.

The V call is TRBV9, the J call TRBJ2-2; maybe TRBD1 (6 bases). The V gene lost 4 bases and the J gene lost 7 bases, with 14 bases spanning the gap. CDR1 and CDR2 from the germline V gene are SGDLS and YYNGEE. This CDR3 spans 14 amino acids. The CDR3 is CASSIPGASGELFF. CDR3 nucleotide sequence: TGTGCCAGCAGCATCCCAGGGGCTAGCGGGGAGCTGTTTTTT.

The chain couples TRBV9 to TRBJ1-1, with D possibly being TRBD1 (6 bases). This CDR3 spans 15 amino acids. Trimming cost V 4 bases and J 3 bases, with 16 bases left between them. CDR1 is SGDLS, CDR2 YYNGEE, per germline. The DNA for the CDR3 is TGTGCCAGCAGCTCTAACTGGGGGCGGGACACTGAAGCTTTCTTT. Its translation: CASSSNWGRDTEAFF.

This chain connects TRBV6-1 to TRBJ1-2; D is unresolved. V lost 8 bases and J lost 5, with 9 bases in between. Germline V CDR1 and CDR2: MNHNS, SASEGT. The CDR3 runs to 11 residues. DNA of the CDR3: TGTGCCAGCGCCGAGTCATATGGCTACACCTTC. Residues: CASAESYGYTF.

This chain connects TRBV15 to TRBJ1-4, with TRBD1 as a possible D gene (5 bases). This CDR3 has 15 residues. In germline, CDR1 is LNHNV, CDR2 YYDKDF (reference sequence). V gave up 0 bases and J gave up 8 bases, with 13 bases separating them. CDR3 region: CATSRDPGREEKLFF. Written as DNA, the CDR3 is TGTGCCACCAGCAGAGATCCTGGCAGGGAAGAAAAACTGTTTTTT.

The chain is built from TRBV5-1 and TRBJ2-1; the match to TRBD2 covers 8 bases. This CDR3 has 15 residues. Germline V gene data show CDR1 as SGHRS and CDR2 as YFSETQ. The J segment lost 4 bases and the V segment lost 0 bases, leaving 3 bases of the junction unmatched. CDR3 bases: TGCGCCAGCAGCTTGGGGGGACTAGGATACAATGAGCAGTTCTTC. This encodes CASSLGGLGYNEQFF.

The V call is TRBV9, the J call TRBJ2-3, with 15 bases lining up with TRBD2. The CDR3 is 18 amino acids. CDR1 is SGDLS and CDR2 is YYNGEE in the germline V gene. With 0 bases clipped from V and 6 bases from J, the junction kept 8 bases outside the gene matches. The CDR3 here is CASSVVGLAGGQADTQYF. In DNA, the CDR3 is TGTGCCAGCAGCGTAGTAGGACTAGCGGGGGGGCAGGCGGATACGCAGTATTTT.

The V gene is TRBV9, the J gene TRBJ2-3; a possible D gene is TRBD2 (7 bases). The germline V gene has CDR1 SGDLS and CDR2 YYNGEE. Trimming removed 0 bases from V and 2 bases from J, with 19 bases in between. There are 18 residues in the CDR3. The CDR3, as DNA: TGTGCCAGCAGCGTAGGGTCGGGGGGCGGCCTTGTCACAGATACGCAGTATTTT. Translation: CASSVGSGGGLVTDTQYF.

The rearrangement links TRBV7-2 to TRBJ1-3; a weak D match, TRBD1 (5 bases). V lost 3 bases and J lost 1, with 16 bases in between. The V gene's germline CDR1 is SGHTA and CDR2 FQGNSA. This CDR3 spans 17 amino acids. CDR3 in amino acids: CASSFWTGGKSGNTIYF. DNA of the CDR3: TGTGCCAGCAGCTTTTGGACGGGGGGGAAGTCTGGAAACACCATATATTTT.

The chain employs TRBV28 and TRBJ1-1; 9 bases line up with TRBD1. The CDR3 covers 16 residues. Germline lookup yields CDR1 MDHEN and CDR2 SYDVKM. V trimming: 2 bases; J trimming: 1 base; junction bases outside the gene matches: 5. CDR3: CASSLDRGSGNTEAFF. Here the CDR3 DNA reads TGTGCCAGCAGTTTAGACAGGGGGAGCGGGAACACTGAAGCTTTCTTT.

The chain links TRBV6-1 to TRBJ2-5; possible D gene TRBD2, 5 bases. The CDR3 covers 15 residues. Germline CDR1 MNHNS, CDR2 SASEGT. Trimming stripped 7 bases from V and 0 bases from J, with 15 bases between. The CDR3 nucleotides read TGTGCCAGCATTGGAGGTACCCTTGACCAAGAGACCCAGTACTTC. Its translation is CASIGGTLDQETQYF.

The rearrangement joins TRBV9 to TRBJ2-1, with 12 bases fitting TRBD2. J lost 9 bases, V lost 3 bases, and 10 bases had no gene match. There are 16 residues in the CDR3. In germline, CDR1 is SGDLS, CDR2 YYNGEE. This CDR3 reads CASSDPSGGVGGEQFF. The CDR3 region has the DNA TGTGCCAGCAGCGACCCTAGCGGGGGGGTCGGCGGTGAGCAGTTCTTC.

The chain carries TRBV10-1 and TRBJ2-1; 9 bases agree with TRBD2. CDR1 and CDR2 from the germline V gene are WNHNN and SYGVQD (reference sequence). CDR3 length: 17 amino acids. With 0 bases clipped from V and 4 bases from J, the junction kept 7 bases outside the gene matches. CDR3 bases: TGCGCCAGCAGTGAGTCGAGACGGCTAGCGGGGTACAATGAGCAGTTCTTC. Protein sequence: CASSESRRLAGYNEQFF.

V usage is TRBV11-3 and J usage is TRBJ2-7; D is unclear. This CDR3 comprises 12 residues. Looked up from germline, CDR1 is SGHNT and CDR2 is YENEEA. V lost 3 bases, J lost 5 bases, and 8 bases lay in between. As DNA, the CDR3 is TGTGCCAGCAGCTTGCGAGGAGACGAGCAGTACTTC. Translating gives CASSLRGDEQYF.

The chain uses TRBV7-2 and TRBJ1-5; D gene uncertain. Germline V lookup: CDR1 SGHTA, CDR2 FQGNSA. CDR3 length: 14 residues. Trimming pared 5 bases from V and 3 bases from J, leaving 11 bases between. Here the CDR3 DNA reads TGTGCCAGCAGCACACGGACTCCCAATCAGCCCCAGCATTTT. Amino acids: CASSTRTPNQPQHF. The full variable domain, its missing parts supplied by reference TRBV7-2 and TRBJ1-5, is GAGVSQSPSNKVTEKGKDVELRCDPISGHTALYWYRQSLGQGLEFLIYFQGNSAPDKSGLPSDRFSAERTGGSVSTLTIQRTQQEDSAVYLCASSTRTPNQPQHFGDGTRLSIL.

The chain joins TRBV10-3 to TRBJ1-5, with TRBD1 matching over 9 bases. Germline lookup yields CDR1 ENHRY and CDR2 SYGVKD. Losses at the gene ends were 0 bases for V and 7 bases for J; bases not matched to a gene: 4. The CDR3 totals 15 residues. The CDR3 region is CAISESTGGGQPQHF. In DNA, the CDR3 is TGTGCCATCAGTGAGTCTACAGGGGGCGGGCAGCCCCAGCATTTT.

This clone was picked up one time. The V and J genes are TRBV5-1 and TRBJ1-1, with a possible D match to TRBD1 (6 bases). Deletions cut 2 bases from V and 5 bases from J, with 10 bases between. This CDR3 spans 13 amino acids. The germline V gene encodes CDR1 SGHRS and CDR2 YFSETQ. CDR3 nucleotides: TGCGCCAGCAGCTTTTATCAGGGGACTGAAGCTTTCTTT. Amino acid sequence: CASSFYQGTEAFF.

The chain joins TRBV6-1 to TRBJ1-5; TRBD1 is a possible D gene (5 bases). CDR3 length: 13 amino acids. Trimming stripped 1 base from V and 7 bases from J, with 8 bases between. Germline lookup yields CDR1 MNHNS and CDR2 SASEGT. The CDR3: CASSEVRGQPQHF. CDR3 bases: TGTGCCAGCAGTGAAGTACGGGGGCAGCCCCAGCATTTT.

This chain links TRBV7-2 with TRBJ1-5; D ambiguous. Germline-derived CDR1 and CDR2 are SGHTA and FQGNSA. V was pared by 1 base and J by 3 bases, with 4 bases between. The CDR3 has 13 residues. The CDR3 loop reads CASSLGANQPQHF. CDR3 nucleotide sequence: TGTGCCAGCAGCTTAGGGGCCAATCAGCCCCAGCATTTT.

The chain couples TRBV7-2 to TRBJ1-2, with 8 bases aligning to TRBD1. The germline CDR1 and CDR2 sequences are SGHTA and FQGNSA. This CDR3 region has 14 residues. Unmatched junction bases numbered 8, after V lost 5 bases and J lost 6 bases. CDR3 residues: CASSPQGRGHGYTF. In nucleotides, the CDR3 is TGTGCCAGCAGCCCCCAAGGCAGGGGGCATGGCTACACCTTC.